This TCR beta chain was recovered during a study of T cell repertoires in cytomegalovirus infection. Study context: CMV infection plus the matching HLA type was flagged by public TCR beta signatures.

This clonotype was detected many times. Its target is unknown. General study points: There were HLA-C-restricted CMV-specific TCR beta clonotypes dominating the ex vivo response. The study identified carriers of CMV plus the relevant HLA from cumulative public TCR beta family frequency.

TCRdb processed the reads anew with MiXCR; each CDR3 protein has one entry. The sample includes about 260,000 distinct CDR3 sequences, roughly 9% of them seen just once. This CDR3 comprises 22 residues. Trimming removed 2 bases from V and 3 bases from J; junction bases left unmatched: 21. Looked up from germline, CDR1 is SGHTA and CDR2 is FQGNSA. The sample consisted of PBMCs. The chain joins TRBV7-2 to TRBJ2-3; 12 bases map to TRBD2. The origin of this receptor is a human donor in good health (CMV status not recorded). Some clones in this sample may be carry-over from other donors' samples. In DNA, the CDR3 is TGTGCCAGCAGCTTAATTCTTCGGACTAGCGGGACCTTCCTCAAGGGTACAGATACGCAGTATTTT. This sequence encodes CASSLILRTSGTFLKGTDTQYF. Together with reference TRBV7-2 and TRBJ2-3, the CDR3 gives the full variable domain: GAGVSQSPSNKVTEKGKDVELRCDPISGHTALYWYRQSLGQGLEFLIYFQGNSAPDKSGLPSDRFSAERTGGSVSTLTIQRTQQEDSAVYLCASSLILRTSGTFLKGTDTQYFGPGTRLTVL.